One and the same sample provided the 3 T cell receptor beta chains below, sequenced in a study of CD8 T cells in Susac syndrome. RNA, at about 0.5 to 1 ug, was reverse transcribed with random hexamers. TCRdb independently ran MiXCR on the immunoSEQ multiplex PCR reads; one entry per CDR3 protein. Here the sample spans 250,000 to 300,000 distinct CDR3 sequences, 70% to 90% being singletons. Sequenced: CD8+ T cells from PBMCs. All receptors come from a human donor with multiple sclerosis.

The CDR3 region is CASSRGMTEQYF. The DNA for the CDR3 is TGCGCCAGCAGCCGGGGGATGACCGAGCAGTACTTC. This chain connects TRBV4-1 to TRBJ2-7, with D possibly called TRBD1 or TRBD2 (5 bases each). Per germline, CDR1 MGHRA and CDR2 YSYEKL. This CDR3 has 12 amino acids. The germline V and J ends were trimmed by 4 bases and 6 bases, with 10 bases remaining between them.

The chain joins TRBV7-9 to TRBJ2-1, with D maybe TRBD1 (6 bases). V lost 6 bases to trimming and J lost 6 bases, with 9 bases between them. This CDR3 spans 12 amino acids. In germline, CDR1 is SEHNR, CDR2 FQNEAQ (reference sequence). DNA for the CDR3: TGTGCCAGCAGAATACAGGGCAATGAGCAGTTCTTC. Protein product: CASRIQGNEQFF.

The chain recombines TRBV28 with TRBJ2-3; D may be TRBD2 (6 bases). The germline CDR1 and CDR2 sequences are MDHEN and SYDVKM. CDR3 length: 18 residues. V lost 4 bases and J lost 2, with 22 bases in between. CDR3 loop: CASSSSEGPHHSTDTQYF. For the CDR3, the DNA is TGTGCCAGCAGTTCATCGGAGGGACCCCATCATTCCACAGATACGCAGTATTTT.